These T cell receptor beta chains were read from a single sample in a study of shared clonotypes between healthy human individuals. The repertoire was sequenced with immunoSEQ multiplex PCR; TCRdb's copy has only in-frame clones and lacks some. The sample lists roughly 1.5 million clones, 95% to 99% occurring once. The sample taken for sequencing was naive CD4+ T cells sorted from blood. The receptors derive from a man aged 25 to 45 in good health. Each CDR3 is given with its conserved first and last residue. Only part of the rows carry a size: once, few, many, or a class if the clone is expanded.

clone_size: -
j_call: TRBJ2-1
v_call: TRBV4-3
cdr3_aa: CASSQDMVNKEQFF

clone_size: -
j_call: TRBJ1-1
v_call: TRBV7-9
cdr3_aa: CASSLGWGGQKAFF

clone_size: -
j_call: TRBJ1-5
v_call: TRBV25-1
cdr3_aa: CASSDPRQGDQPQHF

clone_size: -
j_call: TRBJ2-5
v_call: TRBV15
cdr3_aa: CATSRGRVETQYF

clone_size: -
j_call: TRBJ2-7
v_call: TRBV7-2
cdr3_aa: CASSRGTGTYEQYF

clone_size: -
j_call: TRBJ2-2
v_call: TRBV28
cdr3_aa: CASGLQTGGTNTGELFF

clone_size: -
j_call: TRBJ2-6
v_call: TRBV27
cdr3_aa: CASSSRGRGANVLTF

clone_size: -
j_call: TRBJ2-5
v_call: TRBV5-6
cdr3_aa: CASSQDRAETQYF

clone_size: -
j_call: TRBJ1-1
v_call: TRBV5-4
cdr3_aa: CASSLAGGNNTEAFF

clone_size: -
j_call: TRBJ1-1
v_call: TRBV7-9
cdr3_aa: CASSRGTDNTEAFF

clone_size: -
j_call: TRBJ2-7
v_call: TRBV6-1
cdr3_aa: CAIHTAGVYEQYF

clone_size: -
j_call: TRBJ1-2
v_call: TRBV27
cdr3_aa: CASAQGRGYGYTF

clone_size: -
j_call: TRBJ2-3
v_call: TRBV4-2
cdr3_aa: CASSQGHPTDTQYF

clone_size: -
j_call: TRBJ1-4
v_call: TRBV10-3
cdr3_aa: CAISESAGTGVLANEKLFF

clone_size: -
j_call: TRBJ2-3
v_call: TRBV5-1
cdr3_aa: CASSPTSGSERTDTQYF

clone_size: -
j_call: TRBJ2-5
v_call: TRBV6-6
cdr3_aa: CASSSDGEETQYF

clone_size: -
j_call: TRBJ2-1
v_call: TRBV5-1
cdr3_aa: CASSLTSGQYEQFF

clone_size: -
j_call: TRBJ2-7
v_call: TRBV14
cdr3_aa: CASSQESSGSWSEQYF

clone_size: -
j_call: TRBJ1-2
v_call: TRBV4-3
cdr3_aa: CASSQRGRANYGYTF

clone_size: few
j_call: TRBJ1-5
v_call: TRBV5-5
cdr3_aa: CASSWDRGQPQHF

clone_size: -
j_call: TRBJ2-1
v_call: TRBV30
cdr3_aa: CAWRSHGGSYNEQFF

clone_size: -
j_call: TRBJ2-3
v_call: TRBV10-1
cdr3_aa: CASSERWIPGGDTQYF

clone_size: -
j_call: TRBJ2-2
v_call: TRBV5-4
cdr3_aa: CASGRGGNTGELFF

clone_size: once
j_call: TRBJ2-7
v_call: TRBV7-2
cdr3_aa: CATQQGSFEQYF

clone_size: -
j_call: TRBJ1-3
v_call: TRBV7-3
cdr3_aa: CASSLRTGSGNTIYF

clone_size: once
j_call: TRBJ2-7
v_call: TRBV19
cdr3_aa: CASSIGQPYEQYF

clone_size: -
j_call: TRBJ2-3
v_call: TRBV28
cdr3_aa: CASTRAGETQYF

clone_size: -
j_call: TRBJ1-4
v_call: TRBV9
cdr3_aa: CASSVEGNEKLFF

clone_size: -
j_call: TRBJ2-1
v_call: TRBV14
cdr3_aa: CASSQNTSAYNEQFF

clone_size: -
j_call: TRBJ2-3
v_call: TRBV27
cdr3_aa: CASSTEQADF

clone_size: -
j_call: TRBJ2-7
v_call: TRBV18
cdr3_aa: CASSREPGEAYEQYF

clone_size: -
j_call: TRBJ2-5
v_call: TRBV4-1
cdr3_aa: CASSQDFEETQYF

clone_size: -
j_call: TRBJ2-3
v_call: TRBV9
cdr3_aa: CASTSGTSRHTDTQYF

clone_size: -
j_call: TRBJ2-7
v_call: TRBV10-1
cdr3_aa: CASIPRQPKLYEQYF

clone_size: -
j_call: TRBJ1-4
v_call: TRBV18
cdr3_aa: CASSPWDGNEKLFF